The 32 T cell receptor beta chains listed next were all sequenced from one sample in a study of shared clonotypes between healthy human individuals (dated by TCRdb to 2020 to 2021). The library was prepared using the immunoSEQ multiplex PCR assay. TCRdb stores this immuneACCESS table with in-frame sequences only. Part of the clones is absent; in the studies checked, under half of the shortfall reflects unresolved V genes, and no reason is known for the rest. Recorded for this sample are about half a million clones; approximately 78% of them occurred a single time. The top ten clones comprise approximately 12% of the sample. The material sequenced was PBMCs. The source is a woman between 35 and 50 years old in good health. Some clones in this sample may be carry-over from other donors' samples.

V and J are TRBV7-9 and TRBJ1-2; D may be TRBD1 (5 bases). Germline CDR1 is SEHNR and CDR2 is FQNEAQ (reference sequence). The germline V and J ends were trimmed by 5 bases and 2 bases, with 12 bases remaining between them. The CDR3 spans 14 residues. CDR3 bases: TGTGCCAGCAGCCCGGGACGGGGGAACTATGGCTACACCTTC. This sequence encodes CASSPGRGNYGYTF.

The V gene is TRBV13, the J gene TRBJ2-2; possibly TRBD1 or TRBD2 for D (5 bases each). Looked up from germline, CDR1 is PRHDT and CDR2 is FYEKMQ (reference sequence). V shed 5 bases and J shed 8 bases, with 9 bases lying between them. This CDR3 has 12 amino acids. In DNA, the CDR3 is TGTGCCAGCAGCCGAGGGGTGGGGGAGCTGTTTTTT. The encoded protein is CASSRGVGELFF.

This chain links TRBV2 with TRBJ2-1, with D possibly TRBD1 on 6 matching bases. V was pared by 6 bases and J by 9 bases, with 15 bases between. CDR1 and CDR2 from the germline V gene are SNHLY and FYNNEI. CDR3 length equals 13 residues. CDR3 DNA sequence: TGTGCCAGCAGCGCCGTTAGAGGGGGTGAGCAGTTCTTC. Translation gives CASSAVRGGEQFF.

This chain joins TRBV7-2 and TRBJ2-2; D is ambiguous. Trimming stripped 3 bases from V and 5 bases from J, with 10 bases between. The CDR3 is made up of 14 amino acids. CDR1 is SGHTA, CDR2 FQGNSA, per germline. CDR3: CASSFRQTTGELFF. The CDR3 nucleotides are TGTGCCAGCAGCTTCAGACAAACAACCGGGGAGCTGTTTTTT.

In the case of this clone: A far larger clone is only one base removed, so a read error is likely. Lacking the conserved final phenylalanine or tryptophan, this CDR3 likely reflects a read error. This CDR3 is CASSRGQSTEAFL. In nucleotides, the CDR3 is TGCGCCAGCAGCCGAGGACAGAGCACTGAAGCTTTCCTT. This chain joins TRBV4-1 and TRBJ1-1; weak D call: TRBD1 (6 bases). CDR1 and CDR2 from the germline V gene are MGHRA and YSYEKL. The CDR3 is 13 residues long. V was clipped by 4 bases and J by 4 bases, with 10 bases between them.

In its sample, this clone was seen once. A much more abundant neighbour one base away suggests this may be a read error. In the same sample, other DNA sequences code for this CDR3. This CDR3 reads CASSQDTGPNEKLFF. The DNA of the CDR3 is TGCGCCAGTAGCCAAGATACGGGACCTAATGAAAAACTGTTTTTT. V and J are TRBV4-3 and TRBJ1-4; D perhaps matches TRBD1 (5 bases). Germline CDR1 LGHNA, CDR2 YSLEER. The CDR3 is 15 amino acids.

Written as DNA, the CDR3 is TGTGCCAGCAGCTTTCAAGGTCCAGGGATCAATGAAAAACTGTTTTTT. Its translation: CASSFQGPGINEKLFF. This sequence joins TRBV7-8 and TRBJ1-4; D is perhaps TRBD1 (5 bases). V was cut by 3 bases and J by 5 bases, with 16 bases left in between. The germline V gene encodes CDR1 SGHVS and CDR2 FQNEAQ. The CDR3 loop spans 16 amino acids.

The chain has TRBV15 and TRBJ2-1, with a tentative D call TRBD1 (6 bases). Trimming left V 2 bases short and J 3 bases short, with 11 bases between. The germline gives CDR1 LNHNV, CDR2 YYDKDF (reference sequence). The CDR3 covers 15 residues. As DNA, the CDR3 is TGTGCCACCAGCAGATTTTCAGGGGTCTACAATGAGCAGTTCTTC. It is translated as CATSRFSGVYNEQFF.

The CDR3 DNA follows: TGTGCCACCAGCAGAGATGAGTGGCGGGCGAACACCGGGGAGCTGTTTTTT. This codes for CATSRDEWRANTGELFF. This chain connects TRBV15 to TRBJ2-2; weak D call: TRBD2 (5 bases). This CDR3 has 17 residues. Trimming pared 0 bases from V and 0 bases from J, leaving 11 bases between. Germline V lookup: CDR1 LNHNV, CDR2 YYDKDF (reference sequence).

This chain connects TRBV27 to TRBJ1-2, with a tentative D call TRBD1 (5 bases). V was cut by 5 bases and J by 2 bases, with 12 bases left in between. Germline CDR1 is MNHEY and CDR2 is SMNVEV (reference sequence). The CDR3 runs 14 residues. The CDR3: CASSPNGANYGYTF. Written as DNA, the CDR3 is TGTGCCAGCAGTCCGAACGGGGCCAACTATGGCTACACCTTC.

The V call is TRBV19, the J call TRBJ2-7, with TRBD1 identical over 8 bases. Germline V gives CDR1 LNHDA, CDR2 SQIVND (reference sequence). The ends lost 7 bases at V and 5 bases at J; junction bases unmatched: 13. This CDR3 has 15 amino acids. CDR3 protein: CASKRSGTGGDEQYF. The CDR3 coding sequence is TGTGCCAGTAAACGGTCGGGGACAGGAGGCGACGAGCAGTACTTC.

V usage is TRBV29-1 and J usage is TRBJ2-1, with 7 bases fitting TRBD2. This CDR3 region has 14 residues. Germline CDR1 SQVTM, CDR2 ANQGSEA. After removal of 8 bases from V and 4 bases from J, the junction contained 11 bases not matched to a gene. The CDR3 is CSTPAGNDYNEQFF. CDR3 in DNA: TGCAGCACCCCAGCGGGAAACGATTACAATGAGCAGTTCTTC.

This sequence joins TRBV5-1 and TRBJ1-4; a possible D gene is TRBD1 (6 bases). CDR3 size: 15 residues. Germline CDR1 and CDR2: SGHRS and YFSETQ. The V end was cut by 4 bases, the J end by 5 bases, with 15 bases between. In DNA, the CDR3 is TGCGCCAGCAGCCCGACAGGAAGTGCCAATGAAAAACTGTTTTTT. It yields the protein CASSPTGSANEKLFF.

The chain carries TRBV6-1 and TRBJ2-2, with TRBD2 matching over 9 bases. There are 15 residues in the CDR3. V was pared by 6 bases and J by 5 bases, with 7 bases of the junction left unmatched. Germline V gives CDR1 MNHNS, CDR2 SASEGT. Here the CDR3 DNA reads TGTGCCAGCAGAACCTCAGCGGGAGGAACCGGGGAGCTGTTTTTT. This translates into CASRTSAGGTGELFF.

The J gene is TRBJ1-3, the V gene TRBV19; TRBD1 agrees at 12 bases. This CDR3 is built from 15 residues. Looked up from germline, CDR1 is LNHDA and CDR2 is SQIVND (reference sequence). Trimming cost V 4 bases and J 5 bases; bases outside gene matches: 3. The CDR3 spells CASSTGTGGRNTIYF. As DNA, the CDR3 is TGTGCCAGTAGTACCGGGACAGGGGGCCGAAACACCATATATTTT.

The V call is TRBV10-3, the J call TRBJ1-2; TRBD1 is a possible D gene (6 bases). CDR1 is ENHRY, CDR2 SYGVKD, per germline. V lost 0 bases and J lost 4, with 12 bases in between. CDR3 length equals 15 residues. The CDR3 nucleotides read TGTGCCATCAGTGAGTCGACGGGGGGCGTCTATGGCTACACCTTC. Its translation: CAISESTGGVYGYTF.

Turning to this clone: The conserved phenylalanine or tryptophan normally closing the CDR3 is absent here, so this likely arose from a read error. This chain links TRBV6-1 with TRBJ1-1; TRBD1 agrees at 10 bases. Germline lookup yields CDR1 MNHNS and CDR2 SASEGT. The J segment lost 3 bases and the V segment lost 5 bases, leaving 3 bases of the junction unmatched. This CDR3 is built from 14 residues. The DNA for the CDR3 is TGTGCCAGCAGTAGGACAGGGGGGGACACTGAAGCTTTCCTT. Protein sequence: CASSRTGGDTEAFL.

This clone was observed many times. One junction end disagrees with the germline gene, perhaps due to a read error. The sample has other DNA sequences that encode this CDR3 too. V gene TRBV4-2 combines with J gene TRBJ2-7, with 10 bases identical to TRBD2. CDR1 LGHNA and CDR2 YNFKEQ come from the germline V gene. The CDR3 is 15 residues long. DNA of the CDR3: TGTGCCAGCAGCCAAGATCGGGGGACTAGCGATACCTCCAGATTC. It yields the protein CASSQDRGTSDTSRF.

J is TRBJ2-7 and V is TRBV5-1; 10 positions match TRBD1. Germline lookup yields CDR1 SGHRS and CDR2 YFSETQ. Trimming at V came to 8 bases and at J to 2 bases, leaving 4 bases not matched to a gene. This CDR3 is built from 13 residues. DNA for the CDR3: TGCGCCAGTAACGGACAGGGGGCCTACGAGCAGTACTTC. Its translation is CASNGQGAYEQYF.

This chain connects TRBV5-1 to TRBJ2-2; 9 nucleotides match TRBD2. The CDR3 loop spans 17 amino acids. V shed 0 bases, J shed 1 base, and the junction held 4 bases outside the gene matches. Germline V gene data show CDR1 as SGHRS and CDR2 as YFSETQ. CDR3 DNA: TGCGCCAGCAGCTTGGACGCTAGCGGGATGAACACCGGGGAGCTGTTTTTT. As protein: CASSLDASGMNTGELFF.

On this clone itself: This may come from a read error, since a much larger clone is one base off. Other DNA sequences in this specimen translate into the identical CDR3. This rearrangement joins TRBV30 to TRBJ2-5, with D perhaps assigned TRBD1 or TRBD2 (6 bases each). The V end lost 4 bases, the J end lost 5 bases, and 26 bases lay between the germline ends. This CDR3 has 17 residues. Germline V gives CDR1 GTSNPN, CDR2 SVGIG (reference sequence). The CDR3 protein is CAWNRPGGGIGLETQYF. The CDR3 DNA reads TGTGCCTGGAACCGCCCCGGAGGGGGGATTGGGTTGGAGACCCAGTACTTC.

The chain links TRBV2 to TRBJ2-3, with D maybe TRBD2 (6 bases). V lost 11 bases, J lost 5 bases, and 14 bases lay in between. CDR1 SNHLY and CDR2 FYNNEI come from the germline V gene. CDR3 length: 12 amino acids. The CDR3, as DNA: TGTGCCTCAGGGTGGGGACTAGATACGCAGTATTTT. Translated: CASGWGLDTQYF.

In its sample, this clone was seen a few times. The chain uses TRBV7-9 and TRBJ1-2, with D possibly being TRBD1 (5 bases). The CDR3 loop spans 13 amino acids. Germline V CDR1 and CDR2: SEHNR, FQNEAQ (reference sequence). The ends were cut back, 5 bases at V and 6 bases at J, with 13 bases in the middle. The CDR3 is CASSPPGLNGYTF. CDR3 in DNA: TGTGCCAGCAGCCCGCCGGGACTGAATGGCTACACCTTC.

V gene TRBV2 combines with J gene TRBJ2-7, with 11 positions matching TRBD1. V was clipped by 7 bases and J by 5 bases; unmatched bases: 7. Germline V gene sequence: CDR1 SNHLY, CDR2 FYNNEI. CDR3 length: 14 residues. The CDR3 DNA is TGTGCCAGCATTTCGAGGACAGGGGGCAACGAGCAGTACTTC. Protein: CASISRTGGNEQYF.

The chain joins TRBV27 to TRBJ2-1, with D possibly matching TRBD2 (6 bases). Trimming stripped 2 bases from V and 3 bases from J, with 8 bases between. CDR1 is MNHEY, CDR2 SMNVEV, per germline (reference sequence). The CDR3 length is 14 residues. DNA of the CDR3: TGTGCCAGCAGTTTAGGCGGGAACTACAATGAGCAGTTCTTC. Amino acids: CASSLGGNYNEQFF.

The rearrangement uses TRBV30 and TRBJ2-3, with D possibly TRBD2 on 7 matching bases. CDR3 length equals 13 residues. The germline CDR1 and CDR2 sequences are GTSNPN and SVGIG (reference sequence). Trimming left V 3 bases short and J 4 bases short, with 11 bases between. Here the CDR3 DNA reads TGTGCCTGGAGGGGGAGGGGGGCAGATACGCAGTATTTT. As protein: CAWRGRGADTQYF.

This chain uses TRBV19 with TRBJ1-2, with unresolved D. Germline V CDR1 and CDR2: LNHDA, SQIVND (reference sequence). Trimming left V 4 bases short and J 6 bases short, with 15 bases between. CDR3 length: 14 residues. CDR3 in DNA: TGTGCCAGTAGTACCCGGGATCGGGGAGATGGCTACACCTTC. It codes for CASSTRDRGDGYTF.

Many counts were recorded for this clone. Other DNA sequences in the sample encode the same CDR3. The chain uses TRBV2 and TRBJ2-2; D uncertain. This CDR3 is 11 amino acids long. The germline gives CDR1 SNHLY, CDR2 FYNNEI. V gave up 6 bases and J gave up 5 bases, with 4 bases separating them. CDR3 coding DNA: TGTGCCAGCAGAGGGACCGGGGAGCTGTTTTTT. It yields the protein CASRGTGELFF. The full variable domain, rest sourced from reference TRBV2 and TRBJ2-2, is EPEVTQTPSHQVTQMGQEVILRCVPISNHLYFYWYRQILGQKVEFLVSFYNNEISEKSEIFDDQFSVERPDGSNFTLKIRSTKLEDSAMYFCASRGTGELFFGEGSRLTVL.

The chain carries TRBV5-1 and TRBJ2-7; TRBD1 matches at 9 bases. The CDR3 sequence is 14 residues long. CDR1 and CDR2 from the germline V gene are SGHRS and YFSETQ. Unmatched junction bases numbered 4, after V lost 4 bases and J lost 2 bases. CDR3 residues: CASSPGQGPYEQYF. For the CDR3, the DNA is TGCGCCAGCAGCCCGGGACAGGGACCCTACGAGCAGTACTTC.

The V gene is TRBV13, the J gene TRBJ1-1, with D maybe TRBD1 (5 bases). The CDR3 extends over 14 amino acids. V was clipped by 4 bases and J by 1 base, with 10 bases between them. CDR1 and CDR2 (germline): PRHDT, FYEKMQ (reference sequence). The chain's CDR3 is CASSYPTANTEAFF. The CDR3 bases are TGTGCCAGCAGCTACCCGACAGCGAACACTGAAGCTTTCTTT. Looking up the rest from reference TRBV13 and TRBJ1-1 gives the full variable domain: AAGVIQSPRHLIKEKRETATLKCYPIPRHDTVYWYQQGPGQDPQFLISFYEKMQSDKGSIPDRFSAQQFSDYHSELNMSSLELGDSALYFCASSYPTANTEAFFGQGTRLTVV.

This clone was seen a few times. This rearrangement joins TRBV29-1 to TRBJ2-7; 12 bases agree with TRBD2. V was pared by 7 bases and J by 4 bases, with 5 bases of the junction left unmatched. The V gene's germline CDR1 is SQVTM and CDR2 ANQGSEA. CDR3 size: 13 residues. Here the CDR3 reads CSAGLAGRYEQYF. In DNA form, the CDR3 reads TGCAGCGCCGGACTAGCGGGGAGGTACGAGCAGTACTTC.

This clone was observed a few times. The chain is built from TRBV2 and TRBJ2-5; D tentatively fits TRBD1 or TRBD2 (5 bases each). CDR1 and CDR2 (germline): SNHLY, FYNNEI. CDR3 length equals 12 residues. Trimming cost V 6 bases and J 11 bases, with 16 bases left between them. This chain's CDR3 is CASSPLGPRQYF. The CDR3 DNA sequence: TGTGCCAGCAGCCCCTTGGGACCTCGGCAGTACTTC.